The rows below give T cell receptor beta chains drawn from one sample of a study of tumor and adjacent non-tumor tissue in lung cancer. TCRdb re-derived calls from the multiplex PCR reads in MiXCR, one entry per CDR3 protein. Of some 66,000 distinct CDR3 sequences in the sample, roughly 60% are singletons; the top ten hold about 30%. Sequenced input: distant non-tumor lung tissue. The receptor source for this set is a man aged 65 to 85 with non-small cell lung cancer. The CDR3 runs from the conserved cysteine through the conserved F or W. D genes are given only for firm matches. Size is stated for part of the rows, as once, few or many counts, or as a class when the clone is expanded.

many	.	TRBV5-4	TRBJ1-2	CASRPRPGETYGYTF	TGTGCCAGCAGACCAAGACCCGGGGAAACCTATGGCTACACCTTC
.	.	TRBV10-3	TRBJ2-1	CAISESRNEQFF	TGTGCCATCAGTGAGTCTAGGAATGAGCAGTTCTTC
few	.	TRBV28	TRBJ2-1	CASSLFPFSSSYNEQSF	TGTGCCAGCAGCTTATTTCCTTTCTCGAGCTCCTACAATGAGCAGTCCTTC
.	.	TRBV6-1	TRBJ2-7	CASSVGVYDQYF	TGTGCCAGTAGTGTCGGGGTCTACGACCAGTACTTC
medium-sized	TRBD2	TRBV11-2	TRBJ2-7	CASSPRGRGGSYEQYF	TGTGCCAGCAGCCCCCGAGGGCGGGGGGGGTCCTACGAGCAGTACTTC
.	.	TRBV11-3	TRBJ2-7	CASRRGRQGEQYF	TGTGCCAGCAGGCGGGGCAGGCAGGGCGAGCAGTACTTC
once	.	TRBV6-1	TRBJ2-6	CASSSAGTGANVLTF	TGTGCCAGCAGTTCCGCAGGGACCGGGGCCAACGTCCTGACTTTC
.	TRBD2	TRBV5-4	TRBJ2-1	CTSSRVSGGEYNEQFF	TGTACCAGCAGTAGGGTGAGCGGGGGGGAGTACAATGAGCAGTTCTTC
.	TRBD1	TRBV6-4	TRBJ2-3	CASSKGQGAVTQYF	TGTGCTAGCAGTAAGGGACAGGGGGCAGTTACGCAGTATTTT
many	.	TRBV24-1	TRBJ2-1	CATSDTGLRGQFF	TGTGCCACCAGTGATACGGGCCTAAGGGGGCAGTTCTTC
.	.	TRBV5-1	TRBJ2-2	CASSSGQWNTGELFF	TGCGCCAGCAGCTCTGGGCAGTGGAACACCGGGGAGCTGTTTTTT
many	.	TRBV12-3/TRBV12-4	TRBJ1-6	CASSLSGTHNSPLHF	TGTGCCAGCAGTTTATCAGGGACCCATAATTCACCCCTCCACTTT
few	.	TRBV7-9	TRBJ1-2	CASSLTTQHYGYTF	TGTGCCAGCAGCTTGACGACCCAGCACTATGGCTACACCTTC
many	.	TRBV6-5	TRBJ2-6	CASSYSIGSGANVLTF	TGTGCCAGCAGTTACTCGATAGGGTCCGGGGCCAACGTCCTGACTTTC
.	.	TRBV28	TRBJ1-2	CASSLIQDYGYTF	TGTGCCAGCAGTTTAATCCAGGACTATGGCTACACCTTC
.	.	TRBV20-1	TRBJ2-4	CSDTQGALAGNIQYF	TGCAGTGACACCCAGGGGGCACTAGCGGGAAACATTCAGTACTTC
.	.	TRBV29-1	TRBJ2-7	CSVKERTAVLTYEQYF	TGTAGTGTTAAAGAACGAACAGCTGTCCTAACCTACGAGCAGTACTTC
.	.	TRBV7-9	TRBJ1-1	CASSRVQGTEAFF	TGTGCCAGCAGCCGCGTCCAGGGAACTGAAGCTTTCTTT
once	.	TRBV4-1	TRBJ2-1	CASSRLPDESYNEQFF	TGTGCCAGCAGCCGCCTCCCAGACGAATCCTACAATGAGCAGTTCTTC
few	.	TRBV5-1	TRBJ2-6	CTSSLGGTGASGANVLTF	TGCACCAGCAGCTTGGGGGGGACAGGTGCCTCTGGGGCCAACGTCCTGACTTTC
.	.	TRBV29-1	TRBJ2-6	CSVAGLANVLTF	TGCAGCGTTGCCGGGTTGGCCAACGTCCTGACTTTC
once	TRBD1	TRBV28	TRBJ1-1	CASSTGGKSNTEAFF	TGTGCCAGCAGTACAGGGGGGAAATCGAACACTGAAGCTTTCTTT
.	TRBD1	TRBV5-6	TRBJ1-4	CAGSSRTGGQVEKLFF	TGTGCCGGCAGCTCACGGACAGGGGGGCAGGTTGAAAAACTGTTTTTT
.	.	TRBV6-5	TRBJ2-5	CVSSYCATGTQYF	TGTGTCAGCAGTTACTGCGCGACGGGGACCCAGTACTTC
once	.	TRBV12-5	TRBJ2-1	CANGLVLSGDAGYNEEFF	TGTGCTAATGGTTTGGTACTGTCGGGAGATGCCGGTTACAATGAGGAGTTCTTC
.	.	TRBV10-3	TRBJ2-7	CAISGSGSSYERYF	TGTGCCATCAGTGGGAGCGGATCTTCCTACGAGCGGTACTTC
.	.	TRBV11-1	TRBJ1-1	CASSLSGSREAFF	TGTGCCAGCAGTCTGTCGGGGTCCCGGGAAGCTTTCTTT
few	.	TRBV7-9	TRBJ2-1	CASSLQELRRPRGNEQFF	TGTGCCAGCAGCTTACAGGAGTTGCGCAGACCGAGGGGCAATGAGCAGTTCTTC
.	.	TRBV6-5	TRBJ2-7	CASSRGQYYDQYF	TGTGCCAGCAGTAGAGGACAGTACTACGATCAGTACTTC
.	TRBD1	TRBV7-6	TRBJ2-1	CASSLQIDRGYNEQFF	TGTGCCAGCAGCTTACAAATAGACAGGGGATACAACGAGCAGTTCTTC
many	.	TRBV7-9	TRBJ2-7	CASVGTYEQYF	TGTGCCAGCGTAGGGACATACGAGCAGTACTTC
.	TRBD2	TRBV11-2	TRBJ2-1	CASGLPTAGAVDEQFF	TGTGCCAGCGGCTTACCGACAGCGGGAGCGGTCGATGAGCAGTTCTTC
.	.	TRBV12-3/TRBV12-4	TRBJ2-3	CASSLREADTLYF	TGTGCCAGCAGTTTGAGGGAGGCAGATACGCTGTATTTT
.	.	TRBV10-3	TRBJ2-5	CAIRGAEETQYF	TGTGCCATCAGAGGGGCTGAGGAGACCCAATACTTC
.	.	TRBV24-1	TRBJ2-1	CATILTRDEDNEQFF	TGTGCCACTATCTTAACCCGGGACGAGGACAATGAGCAGTTCTTC
many	TRBD1	TRBV10-3	TRBJ1-1	CAIRKQGATEAFF	TGTGCCATCAGAAAGCAGGGGGCCACTGAAGCTTTCTTT
many	TRBD2	TRBV6-6	TRBJ2-1	CASSYGRVAGGLEQFF	TGTGCCAGCAGTTACGGTCGGGTAGCGGGGGGGCTTGAGCAGTTCTTC
.	TRBD2	TRBV2	TRBJ2-3	CASSVGRGTYTDTQYF	TGTGCCAGCAGTGTAGGGAGGGGCACTTACACAGATACGCAGTATTTT
few	TRBD2	TRBV19	TRBJ2-7	CASGLAGGSSYEQYF	TGTGCCAGCGGACTAGCGGGAGGTTCCTCCTACGAGCAGTACTTC
.	TRBD2	TRBV5-1	TRBJ2-7	CASSLAAGRVNEQYF	TGCGCCAGCAGCTTGGCGGCTGGGAGGGTCAACGAGCAGTACTTC
.	.	TRBV11-3	TRBJ2-2	CASSAGNTGELFF	TGTGCCAGCAGCGCGGGGAATACCGGGGAGCTGTTTTTT
.	.	TRBV20-1	TRBJ1-1	CSAREVGGGTEALF	.
.	TRBD1	TRBV6-5	TRBJ1-1	CASKYQGATEAFF	TGTGCCAGCAAATACCAGGGGGCCACAGAAGCTTTCTTT
once	TRBD1	TRBV4-2	TRBJ1-2	CANRPGTGGYTF	TGTGCCAACAGACCCGGGACAGGTGGCTACACCTTC
.	.	TRBV5-1	TRBJ1-1	CASSLDGGVSFNTEAFF	TGCGCCAGCAGCTTGGATGGGGGTGTGTCCTTTAACACTGAAGCTTTCTTT
.	.	TRBV5-4	TRBJ2-1	CASGFGDRAYDEQFF	TGTGCCAGCGGCTTCGGGGACCGAGCATACGATGAGCAGTTCTTC
.	.	TRBV20-1	TRBJ2-1	CVGGGNSEQFF	TGTGTGGGAGGCGGAAACAGTGAGCAGTTCTTC
.	TRBD1	TRBV28	TRBJ2-1	CASSSPGQGFLINSDNEQFF	TGTGCCAGCAGTTCACCGGGACAGGGATTTTTAATCAACTCGGACAATGAGCAGTTCTTC